The T cell receptor (beta chain) described here comes from a study of cytomegalovirus exposure and HLA in healthy donors. Whole-study results and caveats: Researchers had no immune exposure information except CMV serostatus available. A cluster of highly shared sequence variants was likely a sequencing artifact.

A word on this clone: Its antigen is unknown.

V was trimmed by 10 bases and J by 0 bases, leaving 13 bases between them. The CDR3 covers 14 residues. Germline CDR1 and CDR2: MNHEY and SVGAGI. In the PCR, 60 Vbeta and 13 Jbeta primers were used. Generated by immunoSEQ multiplex PCR, the TCRdb table keeps only in-frame clones and is missing some. Among 95,000 to 130,000 clones listed, around 10% were seen once. The chain links TRBV6-5 to TRBJ1-5; no reliable D call. The receptor comes from a young man in good health and CMV-seronegative. Sequencing was carried out using PBMCs. CDR3: CATRSAVSNQPQHF. CDR3 coding DNA: TGTGCCACCAGGTCCGCAGTTAGCAATCAGCCCCAGCATTTT.